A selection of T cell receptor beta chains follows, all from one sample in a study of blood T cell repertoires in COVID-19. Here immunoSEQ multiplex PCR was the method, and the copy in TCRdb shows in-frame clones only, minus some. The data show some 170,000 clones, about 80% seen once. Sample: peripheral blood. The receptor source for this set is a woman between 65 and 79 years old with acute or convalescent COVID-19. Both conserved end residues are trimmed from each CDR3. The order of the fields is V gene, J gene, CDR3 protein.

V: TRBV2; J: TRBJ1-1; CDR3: ASSGQGARSTEAF
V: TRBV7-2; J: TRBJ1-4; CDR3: ASSLNFHGGNEKLF
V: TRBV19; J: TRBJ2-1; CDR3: ASSKSGGSYNEQF
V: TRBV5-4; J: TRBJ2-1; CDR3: ASSSKDRNEQF
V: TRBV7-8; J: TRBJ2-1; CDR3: ASSRIGQGAGNEQF
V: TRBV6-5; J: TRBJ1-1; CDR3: ASSDWRGGTEAF
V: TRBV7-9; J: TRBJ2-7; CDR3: ASSGRDRSSYEQY
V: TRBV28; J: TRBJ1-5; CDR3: ASSQERTSRDRDRNQPQH
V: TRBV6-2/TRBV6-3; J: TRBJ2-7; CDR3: ASNPGLTSQRQY
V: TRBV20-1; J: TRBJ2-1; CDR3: SAQTSGQF
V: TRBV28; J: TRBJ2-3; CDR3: ASSPGQGYSDTQY
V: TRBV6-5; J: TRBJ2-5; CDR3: ASSYRTSGSQETQY
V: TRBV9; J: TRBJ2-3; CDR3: ASSVEGQGNTDTQY
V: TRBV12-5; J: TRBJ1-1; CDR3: ASGLDRHTEAF
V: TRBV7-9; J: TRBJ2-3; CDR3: ASSLRGGVTDTQY
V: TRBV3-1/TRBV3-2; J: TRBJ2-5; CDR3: ASSQYGQGETQY
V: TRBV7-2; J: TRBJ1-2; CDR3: ASSLDSSRIYT
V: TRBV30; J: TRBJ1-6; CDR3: AWSGDRGNNSPLH
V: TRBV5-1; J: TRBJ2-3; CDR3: ASRGLGQDTQY
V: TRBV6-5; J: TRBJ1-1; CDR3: ATKEGGEEAF
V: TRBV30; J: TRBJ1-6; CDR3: AWRQDNSPLH
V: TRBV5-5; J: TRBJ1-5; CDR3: ASSLGGGRGDQPQH
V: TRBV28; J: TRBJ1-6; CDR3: ASRLPPDRNNSPLH
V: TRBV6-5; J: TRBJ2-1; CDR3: ASSYLPTSGKSEQF
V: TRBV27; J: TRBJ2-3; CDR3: ASSLALSTDTQY
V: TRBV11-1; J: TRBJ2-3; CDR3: ASSLGTGNTQY
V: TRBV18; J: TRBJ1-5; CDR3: ASYKTGGKGNQPQH
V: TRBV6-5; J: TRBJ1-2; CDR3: ASSYSRQGRGGYT
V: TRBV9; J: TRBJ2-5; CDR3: ASSVGERAGQETQY
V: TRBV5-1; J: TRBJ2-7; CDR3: ASSLAGKLALSYEQY
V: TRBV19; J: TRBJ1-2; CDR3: ASASGPNGGWGYT
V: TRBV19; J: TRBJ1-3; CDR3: ASMGWTDHSGNTIY
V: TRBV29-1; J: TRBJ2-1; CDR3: SVTGLAGAAYNEQF
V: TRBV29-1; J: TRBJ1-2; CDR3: SAGAGLVGANYGYT
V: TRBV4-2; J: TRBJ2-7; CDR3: ASSQDSGGAVYEQY
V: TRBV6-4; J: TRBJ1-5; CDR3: ASSAGRGQPQH
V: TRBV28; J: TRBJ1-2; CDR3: ASSLGALNGYT